What follows are 22 T cell receptor beta chains derived from one specimen sequenced in a study of response to subunit inactivated influenza vaccine (dated by TCRdb to between 2018 and 2020). Library preparation employed RT-PCR. Sequencing took place on an Illumina HiSeq 2500. The public reads were reprocessed in TCRdb via fastp at Q25 and MiXCR, keeping in-frame beta chains. Records with the same CDR3 protein are collapsed into one entry carrying the most frequent genes and DNA. This sample gives around 600,000 distinct CDR3 sequences in total; around 11% of them show up just once. Approximately 9.9% of the sample is held by the ten biggest clonotypes. The same data also contributed to another study, on T cells expressing NK-cell markers. The second paper states: TCR beta cDNA libraries were made by 5'RACE template switching that added a universal primer site and unique molecular identifiers.

The sample here was PBMCs from blood, taken on the day of vaccination. These receptors were taken from a man aged 50 to 59 who received an inactivated influenza vaccine. Donor details come from another sample of the same person, matched by shared clones.

Regarding this clonotype: This clone may be a read error of a much larger clone one base away. The CDR3 DNA reads TGCGCCAGCAGCTCCGGGACAGGGACCGGGGAGCTGTTTTTT. It translates to CASSSGTGTGELFF. V gene TRBV5-1 combines with J gene TRBJ2-2, with TRBD1 matching 9 bases. Germline trimming cut 3 bases from V and 5 bases from J; bases unmatched to any gene: 2. From germline, CDR1 is SGHRS and CDR2 YFSETQ. The CDR3 length is 14 residues.

The sample holds one count of this clonotype. The chain is built from TRBV7-3 and TRBJ2-1, with 8 bases matching TRBD2. The CDR3 covers 13 residues. The J segment lost 9 bases and the V segment lost 2 bases, leaving 3 bases of the junction unmatched. Germline values: CDR1 SGHTA, CDR2 FQGTGA. CDR3 sequence: CASSLFLAGEQFF. In nucleotides, the CDR3 is TGTGCCAGCAGCTTATTCCTAGCGGGTGAGCAGTTCTTC.

The chain couples TRBV4-3 to TRBJ2-1, with 7 positions matching TRBD1. Trimming cost V 4 bases and J 7 bases; bases outside gene matches: 7. The germline V gene encodes CDR1 LGHNA and CDR2 YSLEER. The CDR3 runs 14 residues. In nucleotides, the CDR3 is TGCGCCAGCAGCCGCGGACAGGTATGGAATGAGCAGTTCTTC. It codes for CASSRGQVWNEQFF.

This clonotype was counted ten times or more. As DNA, the CDR3 is TGTGCCAGCAGTTCTAGGACTAGCGGGAGGAAACAAGAGACCCAGTACTTC. Encoded protein: CASSSRTSGRKQETQYF. The genes are TRBV27 and TRBJ2-5; TRBD2 matches 14 bases. The V gene end was trimmed by 4 bases and the J gene end by 2 bases; junction bases not matched to a gene: 6. CDR1 is MNHEY and CDR2 is SMNVEV in the germline V gene (reference sequence). The CDR3 runs 17 residues.

This rearrangement joins TRBV5-1 to TRBJ2-1; weak D call: TRBD1 (5 bases). V lost 4 bases and J 8 bases, leaving 10 bases between the germline ends. This CDR3 region has 12 residues. Germline V lookup: CDR1 SGHRS, CDR2 YFSETQ. The CDR3 protein is CASSLQAYEQFF. CDR3 sequence (DNA): TGCGCCAGCAGCCTACAGGCTTATGAGCAGTTCTTC.

The chain employs TRBV27 and TRBJ2-1; D call uncertain. The CDR3 runs to 14 residues. With 6 bases removed from V and 1 base from J, the gap between germline ends came to 10 bases. Germline V gene data show CDR1 as MNHEY and CDR2 as SMNVEV (reference sequence). For the CDR3, the DNA is TGTGCCAGCAGCGATTCACGTTCCTACAATGAGCAGTTCTTC. This gives the protein CASSDSRSYNEQFF.

The J gene is TRBJ2-3, the V gene TRBV9; 13 positions match TRBD2. The V segment lost 0 bases and the J segment 0 bases; nucleotides outside the gene matches: 1. The V gene's germline CDR1 is SGDLS and CDR2 YYNGEE. The CDR3 length is 17 residues. CDR3 DNA sequence: TGTGCCAGCAGCGTAGGGGGACTAGCGGGAAGCACAGATACGCAGTATTTT. Its protein product is CASSVGGLAGSTDTQYF.

This clonotype was recorded a few times. The rearrangement joins TRBV4-3 to TRBJ1-3; 8 bases are a match to TRBD1. Germline V lookup: CDR1 LGHNA, CDR2 YSLEER. V was pared by 1 base and J by 2 bases, with 7 bases of the junction left unmatched. CDR3 size: 17 residues. The CDR3 here is CASSQGGQVSAGNTIYF. As DNA, the CDR3 is TGCGCCAGCAGCCAAGGGGGACAGGTTTCAGCTGGAAACACCATATATTTT.

The rearrangement links TRBV5-1 to TRBJ2-3; weak D call: TRBD2 (6 bases). Trimming removed 1 base at V and 4 bases at J, with 10 bases between. The CDR3 sequence is 14 residues long. In germline, CDR1 is SGHRS, CDR2 YFSETQ. CDR3 in DNA: TGCGCCAGCAGCTTGCAAACTAGCCCAGATACGCAGTATTTT. This encodes CASSLQTSPDTQYF.

This chain joins TRBV7-9 and TRBJ2-7; D remains unclear. Germline V gives CDR1 SEHNR, CDR2 FQNEAQ (reference sequence). The CDR3 spans 15 residues. V was cut by 6 bases and J by 5 bases, with 20 bases left in between. This CDR3 is CASRSPDGPRDEQYF. CDR3 bases: TGTGCCAGCAGGAGCCCGGACGGGCCTCGGGACGAGCAGTACTTC.

The chain carries TRBV5-6 and TRBJ2-1, with D tentatively TRBD2 (5 bases). CDR1 and CDR2 (germline): SGHDT, YYEEEE. Trimming cost V 1 base and J 6 bases, with 14 bases left between them. There are 15 residues in the CDR3. CDR3 region: CASSLRGRGFNEQFF. CDR3 DNA sequence: TGTGCCAGCAGCTTGCGTGGGAGAGGATTCAATGAGCAGTTCTTC.

This clonotype was detected ten times or more. The chain is built from TRBV20-1 and TRBJ2-1, with TRBD2 identical over 7 bases. This CDR3 region has 16 residues. After removal of 6 bases from V and 0 bases from J, the junction contained 11 bases not matched to a gene. CDR1 DFQATT and CDR2 SNEGSKA come from the germline V gene (reference sequence). CDR3: CSAESRGESSYNEQFF. The CDR3 DNA reads TGCAGTGCCGAGTCCCGGGGGGAAAGCTCCTACAATGAGCAGTTCTTC.

The chain is built from TRBV12-3 or TRBV12-4 and TRBJ2-7, with D possibly TRBD2 on 5 matching bases. With 8 bases removed from V and 2 bases from J, the gap between germline ends came to 13 bases. CDR3 length equals 13 residues. The CDR3, as DNA: TGTGCCAGCCGAACCCACGGGACCTACGAGCAGTACTTC. Protein sequence: CASRTHGTYEQYF.

J is TRBJ2-7 and V is TRBV7-9; the match to TRBD1 covers 7 bases. Trimming at V came to 2 bases and at J to 3 bases, leaving 10 bases not matched to a gene. Germline assignment: CDR1 SEHNR and CDR2 FQNEAQ (reference sequence). The CDR3 extends over 16 amino acids. CDR3 nucleotides: TGTGCCAGCAGCTTATTGGTCTGGGACAGTGACTACGAGCAGTACTTC. It yields the protein CASSLLVWDSDYEQYF.

The chain employs TRBV11-2 and TRBJ2-7; D tentatively fits TRBD1 or TRBD2 (5 bases each). V shed 0 bases and J shed 4 bases, with 16 bases lying between them. Germline V lookup: CDR1 SGHAT, CDR2 FQNNGV. CDR3 size: 16 residues. CDR3 sequence: CASSLEIAEGLYEQYF. CDR3 DNA sequence: TGTGCCAGCAGCTTAGAAATAGCTGAGGGGCTATACGAGCAGTACTTC.

This clonotype occurred a few times. The chain is built from TRBV10-3 and TRBJ1-6, with D tentatively TRBD1 (5 bases). Per germline, CDR1 ENHRY and CDR2 SYGVKD. Trimming pared 3 bases from V and 7 bases from J, leaving 10 bases between. The CDR3 is 14 amino acids. CDR3 in amino acids: CAISDSGTNSPLHF. The DNA of the CDR3 is TGTGCCATCAGTGATTCAGGGACGAATTCACCCCTCCACTTT.

This clonotype was counted between two and nine times. In DNA form, the CDR3 reads TGTGCCAGCAGTGAATATCAGGGGATCAATGAGCAGTTCTTC. Protein: CASSEYQGINEQFF. The rearrangement joins TRBV6-1 to TRBJ2-1, with a weak D call TRBD1 (6 bases). The CDR3 contains 14 residues. CDR1 is MNHNS, CDR2 SASEGT, per germline. V shed 2 bases and J shed 6 bases, with 11 bases lying between them.

This chain joins TRBV5-1 and TRBJ2-3; TRBD1 matches at 9 bases. V shed 4 bases and J 11 bases; nucleotides not matched to a gene: 8. The germline V gene encodes CDR1 SGHRS and CDR2 YFSETQ. This CDR3 region has 13 residues. CDR3 bases: TGCGCCAGCAGCGAGACAGGGACAGGGAGGCAGTATTTT. Residues: CASSETGTGRQYF.

This rearrangement joins TRBV5-1 to TRBJ2-7; no definite D call. The CDR3 loop spans 16 amino acids. V shed 4 bases and J shed 1 base, with 18 bases lying between them. Per the germline V gene, CDR1 is SGHRS and CDR2 is YFSETQ. The CDR3 DNA is TGCGCCAGCAGCGCCGATATACTACGCTCATCCTACGAGCAGTACTTC. It encodes CASSADILRSSYEQYF. The full variable domain, rest sourced from reference TRBV5-1 and TRBJ2-7, is KAGVTQTPRYLIKTRGQQVTLSCSPISGHRSVSWYQQTPGQGLQFLFEYFSETQRNKGNFPGRFSGRQFSNSRSEMNVSTLELGDSALYLCASSADILRSSYEQYFGPGTRLTVT.

The V and J genes are TRBV7-2 and TRBJ2-6; D is unclear. Looked up from germline, CDR1 is SGHTA and CDR2 is FQGNSA. The length of the CDR3 is 17 residues. The V gene lost 4 bases and the J gene lost 2 bases, with 15 bases spanning the gap. CDR3 loop: CASSYDPISTGANVLTF. CDR3 nucleotide sequence: TGTGCCAGCAGCTATGATCCAATTAGCACTGGGGCCAACGTCCTGACTTTC.

The chain uses TRBV20-1 and TRBJ2-1, with D perhaps matching TRBD2 (5 bases). This CDR3 has 15 residues. In germline, CDR1 is DFQATT, CDR2 SNEGSKA (reference sequence). V lost 2 bases, J lost 2 bases, and 13 bases lay in between. CDR3 in DNA: TGCAGTGCTAGATTGCCTAGCTTAGCCTACAATGAGCAGTTCTTC. Residues: CSARLPSLAYNEQFF.

J is TRBJ2-7 and V is TRBV7-8, with D perhaps being TRBD1 or TRBD2 (5 bases each). Germline CDR1 and CDR2: SGHVS and FQNEAQ. The CDR3 is made up of 12 amino acids. V lost 9 bases and J 3 bases, leaving 12 bases between the germline ends. DNA for the CDR3: TGTGCCAGTGCCGGGACGGTCTACGAGCAGTACTTC. Its translation: CASAGTVYEQYF.